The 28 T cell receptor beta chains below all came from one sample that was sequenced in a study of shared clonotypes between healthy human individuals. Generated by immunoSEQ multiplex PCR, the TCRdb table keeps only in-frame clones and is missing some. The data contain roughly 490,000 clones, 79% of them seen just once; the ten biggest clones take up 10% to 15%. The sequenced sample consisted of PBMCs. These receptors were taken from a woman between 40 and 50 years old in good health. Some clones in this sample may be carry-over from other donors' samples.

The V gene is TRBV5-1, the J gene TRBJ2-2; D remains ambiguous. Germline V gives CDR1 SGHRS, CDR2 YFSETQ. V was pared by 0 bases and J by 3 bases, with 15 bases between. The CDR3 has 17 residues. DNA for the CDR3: TGCGCCAGCAGCTTGGGGCTGCCTTTATCTCACACCGGGGAGCTGTTTTTT. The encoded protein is CASSLGLPLSHTGELFF.

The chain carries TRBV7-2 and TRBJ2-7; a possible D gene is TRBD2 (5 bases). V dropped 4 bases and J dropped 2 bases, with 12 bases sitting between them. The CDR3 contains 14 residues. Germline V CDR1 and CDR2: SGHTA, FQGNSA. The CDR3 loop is CASSSSGKAYEQYF. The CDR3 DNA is TGTGCCAGCAGCTCATCCGGGAAGGCCTACGAGCAGTACTTC.

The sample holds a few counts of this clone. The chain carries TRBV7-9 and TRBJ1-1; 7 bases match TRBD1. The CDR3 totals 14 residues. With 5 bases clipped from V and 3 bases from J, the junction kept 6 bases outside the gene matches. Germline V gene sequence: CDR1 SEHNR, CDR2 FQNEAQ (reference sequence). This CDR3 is CASSKGGAYTEAFF. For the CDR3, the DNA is TGTGCCAGCAGCAAAGGGGGCGCATACACTGAAGCTTTCTTT.

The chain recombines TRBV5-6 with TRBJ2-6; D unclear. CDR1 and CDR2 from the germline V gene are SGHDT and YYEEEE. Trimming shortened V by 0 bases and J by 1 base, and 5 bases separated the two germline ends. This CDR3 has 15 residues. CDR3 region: CASSLGLSGANVLTF. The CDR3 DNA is TGTGCCAGCAGCTTGGGCCTATCTGGGGCCAACGTCCTGACTTTC.

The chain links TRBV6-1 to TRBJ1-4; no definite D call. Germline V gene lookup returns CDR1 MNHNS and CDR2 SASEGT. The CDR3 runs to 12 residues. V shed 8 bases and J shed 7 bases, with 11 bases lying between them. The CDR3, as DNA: TGTGCCAGCGGGGTAGCGGGTGAAAAACTGTTTTTT. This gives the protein CASGVAGEKLFF.

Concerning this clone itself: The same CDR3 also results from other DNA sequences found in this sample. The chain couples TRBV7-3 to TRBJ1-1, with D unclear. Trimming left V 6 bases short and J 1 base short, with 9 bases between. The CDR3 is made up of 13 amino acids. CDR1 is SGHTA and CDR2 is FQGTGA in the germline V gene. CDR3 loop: CASSSDPNTEAFF. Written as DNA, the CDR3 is TGTGCCAGCAGTTCCGACCCGAACACTGAAGCTTTCTTT.

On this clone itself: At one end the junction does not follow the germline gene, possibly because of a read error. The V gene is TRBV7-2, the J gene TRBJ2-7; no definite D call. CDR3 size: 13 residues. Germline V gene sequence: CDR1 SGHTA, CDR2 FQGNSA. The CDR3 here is CASSLSGWYGQYF. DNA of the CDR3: TGTGCCAGCAGCTTAAGTGGCTGGTACGGGCAGTACTTC.

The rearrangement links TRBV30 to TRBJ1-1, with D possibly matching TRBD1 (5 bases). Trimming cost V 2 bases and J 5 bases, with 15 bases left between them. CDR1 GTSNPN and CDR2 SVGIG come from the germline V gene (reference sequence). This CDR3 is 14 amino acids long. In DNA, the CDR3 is TGTGCCTGGAGTTCGGCCGGGGGAGGGACTGAAGCTTTCTTT. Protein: CAWSSAGGGTEAFF.

Here the CDR3 DNA reads TGTGCCAGCAGTTGGGGGGTTAGCGGGATTAGATTCCCCACAGATACGCAGTATTTT. Translated, it gives CASSWGVSGIRFPTDTQYF. V usage is TRBV28 and J usage is TRBJ2-3, with 8 bases aligning to TRBD2. The CDR3 length is 19 residues. The germline gives CDR1 MDHEN, CDR2 SYDVKM. The junction had 17 bases not matched to a gene; V was cut back by 4 bases and J by 2 bases.

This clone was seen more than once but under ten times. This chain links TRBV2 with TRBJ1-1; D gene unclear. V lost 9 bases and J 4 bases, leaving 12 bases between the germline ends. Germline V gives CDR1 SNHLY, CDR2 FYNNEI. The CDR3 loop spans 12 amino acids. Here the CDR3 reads CASLGLGTEAFF. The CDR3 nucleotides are TGTGCCAGTTTGGGGTTGGGCACTGAAGCTTTCTTT. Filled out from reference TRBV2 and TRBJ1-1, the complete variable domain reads EPEVTQTPSHQVTQMGQEVILRCVPISNHLYFYWYRQILGQKVEFLVSFYNNEISEKSEIFDDQFSVERPDGSNFTLKIRSTKLEDSAMYFCASLGLGTEAFFGQGTRLTVV.

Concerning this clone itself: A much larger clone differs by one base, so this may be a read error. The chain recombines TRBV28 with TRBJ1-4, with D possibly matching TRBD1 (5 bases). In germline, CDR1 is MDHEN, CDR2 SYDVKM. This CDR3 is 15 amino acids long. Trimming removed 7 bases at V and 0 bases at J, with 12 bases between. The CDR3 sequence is CASTLSRATNEKLFF. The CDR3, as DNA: TGTGCCAGCACCTTGTCCAGGGCAACTAATGAAAAACTGTTTTTT.

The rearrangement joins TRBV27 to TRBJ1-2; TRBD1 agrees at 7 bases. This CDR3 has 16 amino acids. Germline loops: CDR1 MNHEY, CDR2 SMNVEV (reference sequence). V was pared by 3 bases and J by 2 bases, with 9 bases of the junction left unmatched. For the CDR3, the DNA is TGTGCCAGCAGTTTTAGCCGACAGGGTGTCAACTATGGCTACACCTTC. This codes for CASSFSRQGVNYGYTF.

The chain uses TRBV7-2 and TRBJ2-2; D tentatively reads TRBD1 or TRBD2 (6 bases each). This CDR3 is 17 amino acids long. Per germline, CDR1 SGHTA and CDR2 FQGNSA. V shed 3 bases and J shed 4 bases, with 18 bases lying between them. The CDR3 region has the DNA TGTGCCAGCAGCTTCGAAGGGGGAGGTCGTCTCACCGGGGAGCTGTTTTTT. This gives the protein CASSFEGGGRLTGELFF.

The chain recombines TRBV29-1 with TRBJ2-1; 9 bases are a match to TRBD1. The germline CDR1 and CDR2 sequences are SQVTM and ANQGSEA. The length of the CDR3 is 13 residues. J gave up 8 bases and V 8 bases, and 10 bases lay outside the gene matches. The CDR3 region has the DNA TGCAGCACGCGGACAGGGGAAGGCTATGAGCAGTTCTTC. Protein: CSTRTGEGYEQFF.

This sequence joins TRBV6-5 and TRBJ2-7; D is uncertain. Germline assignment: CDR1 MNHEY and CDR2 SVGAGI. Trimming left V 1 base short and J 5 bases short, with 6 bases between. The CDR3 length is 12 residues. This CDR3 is CASSYLGNEQYF. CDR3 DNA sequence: TGTGCCAGCAGTTACTTAGGGAACGAGCAGTACTTC.

The CDR3 protein is CASSPRRGQPQHF. In DNA form, the CDR3 reads TGTGCCAGCAGTCCGCGACGGGGGCAGCCCCAGCATTTT. The chain has TRBV27 and TRBJ1-5; possibly TRBD1 for D (5 bases). CDR1 is MNHEY and CDR2 is SMNVEV in the germline V gene (reference sequence). The CDR3 is made up of 13 amino acids. V lost 5 bases, J lost 7 bases, and 12 bases lay in between.

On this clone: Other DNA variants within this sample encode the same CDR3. The CDR3 protein is CAWSVGGGYTF. The DNA of the CDR3 is TGTGCCTGGAGTGTCGGGGGAGGCTACACCTTC. The genes are TRBV30 and TRBJ1-2; D might be TRBD1 (5 bases). The CDR3 covers 11 residues. Trimming shortened V by 0 bases and J by 8 bases, and 7 bases separated the two germline ends. Germline lookup yields CDR1 GTSNPN and CDR2 SVGIG (reference sequence).

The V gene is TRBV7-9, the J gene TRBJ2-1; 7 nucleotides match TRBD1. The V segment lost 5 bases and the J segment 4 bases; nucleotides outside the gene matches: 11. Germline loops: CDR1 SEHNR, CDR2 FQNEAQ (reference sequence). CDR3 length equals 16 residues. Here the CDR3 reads CASSRGDRAKYNEQFF. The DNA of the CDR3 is TGTGCCAGCAGCAGAGGAGACAGGGCGAAATACAATGAGCAGTTCTTC.

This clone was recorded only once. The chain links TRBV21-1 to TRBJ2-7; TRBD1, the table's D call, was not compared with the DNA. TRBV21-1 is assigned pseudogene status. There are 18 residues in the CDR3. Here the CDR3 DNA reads TGTGCCAGCAGTTCAGGTAAACTAAACAGGGGTAAAAACTACGAGCAGTACTTC. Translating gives CASSSGKLNRGKNYEQYF.

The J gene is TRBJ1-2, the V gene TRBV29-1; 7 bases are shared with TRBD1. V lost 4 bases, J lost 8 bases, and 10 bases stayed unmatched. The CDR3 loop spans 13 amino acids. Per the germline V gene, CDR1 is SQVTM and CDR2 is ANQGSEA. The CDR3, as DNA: TGCAGCGTTGCCGAGACAGGGAGTAGAGGCTACACCTTC. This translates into CSVAETGSRGYTF.

Here the CDR3 reads CASSINSGLHNEQFF. The CDR3 region has the DNA TGTGCCAGCAGCATCAATTCAGGACTCCACAATGAGCAGTTCTTC. This chain uses TRBV7-3 with TRBJ2-1; possibly TRBD2 for D (5 bases). Trimming left V 5 bases short and J 5 bases short, with 16 bases between. Germline assignment: CDR1 SGHTA and CDR2 FQGTGA. CDR3 length equals 15 residues.

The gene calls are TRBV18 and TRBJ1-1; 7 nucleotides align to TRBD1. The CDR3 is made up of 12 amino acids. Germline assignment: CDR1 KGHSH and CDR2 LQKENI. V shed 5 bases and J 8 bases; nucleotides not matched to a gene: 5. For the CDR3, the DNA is TGTGCCAGCTCAGAAGACAGGGAGGAAGCTTTCTTT. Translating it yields CASSEDREEAFF.

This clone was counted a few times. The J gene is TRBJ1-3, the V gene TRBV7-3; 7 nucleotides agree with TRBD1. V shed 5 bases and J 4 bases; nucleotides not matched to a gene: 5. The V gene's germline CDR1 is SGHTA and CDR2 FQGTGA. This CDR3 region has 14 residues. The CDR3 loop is CASSPGTAGNTIYF. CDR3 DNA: TGTGCCAGCAGCCCAGGGACAGCCGGAAACACCATATATTTT.

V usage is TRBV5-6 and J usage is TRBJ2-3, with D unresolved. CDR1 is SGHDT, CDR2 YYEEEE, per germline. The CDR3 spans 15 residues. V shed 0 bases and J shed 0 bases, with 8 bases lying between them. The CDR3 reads CASSLVGGSTDTQYF. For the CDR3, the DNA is TGTGCCAGCAGCTTGGTCGGCGGAAGCACAGATACGCAGTATTTT.

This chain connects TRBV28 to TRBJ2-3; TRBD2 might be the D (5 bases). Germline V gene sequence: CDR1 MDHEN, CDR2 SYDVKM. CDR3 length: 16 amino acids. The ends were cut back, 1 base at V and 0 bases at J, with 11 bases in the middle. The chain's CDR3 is CASSLFSGPSTDTQYF. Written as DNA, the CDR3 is TGTGCCAGCAGTTTATTCAGCGGACCTAGCACAGATACGCAGTATTTT.

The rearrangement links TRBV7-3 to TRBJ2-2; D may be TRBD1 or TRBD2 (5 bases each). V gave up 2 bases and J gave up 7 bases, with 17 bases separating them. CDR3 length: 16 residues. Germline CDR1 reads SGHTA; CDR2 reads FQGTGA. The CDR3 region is CASSLRDARAGGELFF. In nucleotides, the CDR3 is TGTGCCAGCAGCTTACGGGACGCCCGTGCTGGCGGGGAGCTGTTTTTT.

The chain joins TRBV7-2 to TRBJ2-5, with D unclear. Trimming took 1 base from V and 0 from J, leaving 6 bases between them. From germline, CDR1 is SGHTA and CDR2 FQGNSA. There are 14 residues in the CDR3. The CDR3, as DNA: TGTGCCAGCAGCTTAGGGGATCACCAAGAGACCCAGTACTTC. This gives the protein CASSLGDHQETQYF.

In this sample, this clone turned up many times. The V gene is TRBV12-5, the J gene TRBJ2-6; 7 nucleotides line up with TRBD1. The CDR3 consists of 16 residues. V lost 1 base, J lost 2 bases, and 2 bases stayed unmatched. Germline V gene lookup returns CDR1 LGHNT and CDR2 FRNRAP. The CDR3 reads CASGLEGGPGANVLTF. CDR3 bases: TGTGCTAGTGGTTTGGAAGGGGGCCCTGGGGCCAACGTCCTGACTTTC.